The rows below give T cell receptor beta chains drawn from one sample of a study of blood T cells in healthy people across ages. Using its own MiXCR run on the 5' RACE reads, TCRdb lists one record per CDR3 protein. The sample has more than 1,400,000 distinct CDR3 sequences; around 39% are singletons. The sequencing sample was made of blood. These TCRs come from a woman aged 18-29 years in good health. Each CDR3 is given with its conserved first and last residue. The order of the fields is V gene, J gene, D gene, clone size, CDR3 protein, CDR3 DNA. D genes are given only for firm matches. Clone size is stated in some rows and not others, as once, few, many or a class when expanded.

TRBV5-5	TRBJ2-7	TRBD2	-	CASSFLAGGTYEQYF	TGTGCCAGCAGCTTTCTAGCGGGAGGGACCTACGAGCAGTACTTC
TRBV2	TRBJ1-3	-	few	CASNIGGNTIYF	TGTGCCAGCAATATAGGCGGAAACACCATATATTTT
TRBV13	TRBJ2-3	TRBD2	-	CASSLKRGVITDTRYF	TGTGCCAGCAGCTTAAAGCGGGGGGTTATCACAGATACGCGGTATTTT
TRBV25-1	TRBJ2-2	-	-	CASSDTRRGGSQGELFF	TGTGCCAGCAGTGATACGAGGAGGGGGGGGAGTCAGGGGGAGCTGTTTTTT
TRBV29-1	TRBJ2-7	TRBD1	-	CSAAGTEPREQYF	TGCAGCGCCGCCGGGACAGAGCCTCGGGAGCAGTACTTC
TRBV28	TRBJ2-7	TRBD1	few	CASSVQGQGAYEQYF	TGTGCCAGCAGCGTTCAAGGACAGGGTGCCTACGAGCAGTACTTC
TRBV20-1	TRBJ2-7	TRBD2	few	CSASPTSGYEQYF	TGCAGTGCTAGTCCGACTAGCGGGTACGAGCAGTACTTC
TRBV29-1	TRBJ2-7	TRBD1	-	CSVGGDSCEQYF	TGCAGCGTTGGAGGGGACAGCTGCGAGCAGTACTTC
TRBV2	TRBJ1-4	TRBD1	-	CASRQGSQNEKLFF	TGTGCCAGCCGACAGGGGTCCCAGAATGAAAAACTGTTTTTT
TRBV2	TRBJ2-1	-	many	CASHPPAGTYNEQFF	TGTGCCAGCCACCCACCCGCGGGAACCTACAATGAGCAGTTCTTC
TRBV3-1	TRBJ2-1	TRBD2	-	CASSQLGTSDNNEQFF	TGTGCCAGCAGCCAATTGGGGACTAGCGACAACAATGAGCAGTTCTTC
TRBV3-1	TRBJ2-7	TRBD1	-	CASSHGQGAIYEQYF	TGTGCCAGCAGCCACGGACAGGGGGCAATATACGAGCAGTACTTC
TRBV7-9	TRBJ2-1	-	-	CASILGNEQFF	TGTGCCAGCATCCTGGGGAATGAGCAGTTCTTC
TRBV4-1	TRBJ1-2	-	-	CASSQGRQVYGYTF	TGCGCCAGCAGCCAAGGAAGGCAGGTCTATGGCTACACCTTC
TRBV21-1	TRBJ2-1	-	many	CASSPGLAGPNEQFF	TGTGCCAGCAGCCCCGGACTAGCGGGGCCCAATGAGCAGTTCTTC
TRBV5-1	TRBJ2-7	-	-	CASSLAQGYPYEQYF	TGCGCCAGCAGCTTGGCACAGGGCTATCCCTACGAGCAGTACTTC